This is a list of T cell receptor beta chains from one sample in a study of blood T cell repertoires in COVID-19. Sequencing was performed with immunoSEQ multiplex PCR; in TCRdb, only in-frame clones are kept and a portion is missing. This sample has a few hundred thousand clones, with around 87% found just once. Sequencing used PBMCs or T cells enriched from blood (not recorded which). The receptors were sampled from a man aged 35-49 years in a cohort exposed to, infected with or recovered from COVID-19 (not recorded which). Both conserved end residues are part of each CDR3. A D gene is named only where the DNA matches it firmly. Size is stated for part of the rows, as once, few or many counts, or as a class when the clone is expanded.

>TRBJ1-1|few|NA|TRBV27
TGTGCCAGCAGTTTAGGGCAGAGCACTGAAGCTTTCTTT
CASSLGQSTEAFF
>TRBJ2-3|NA|TRBD1|TRBV6-5
TGTGCCAGCAGTCGACAGGGACGTCCAGATACGCAGTATTTT
CASSRQGRPDTQYF
>TRBJ2-1|NA|TRBD2|TRBV4-1
TGCGCCAGCAGCCAAGATACCGGGACTAGCGGGGGGCAGCAGTTCTTC
CASSQDTGTSGGQQFF
>TRBJ2-7|NA|TRBD2|TRBV9
TGTGCCAGCAGCGAGGCTCTAGCGGGACAACAGCAGTACTTC
CASSEALAGQQQYF
>TRBJ2-7|once|NA|TRBV7-9
TGTGCCAGCAGCTTATTTCCGGGAGATTACCTGTACGAGCAGTACTTC
CASSLFPGDYLYEQYF
>TRBJ2-7|once|TRBD1|TRBV2
TGTGCCAGCAACTTTCCCGGGACAGCCTACGAGCAGTACTTC
CASNFPGTAYEQYF
>TRBJ1-1|NA|TRBD1|TRBV15
TGTGCCACCAGCAGAGATCCGGGTACAGGGGGCACTGAAGCTTTCTTT
CATSRDPGTGGTEAFF
>TRBJ1-1|NA|TRBD1|TRBV7-2
TGTGCCAGCAGCGGAGGGACAGGGACGAACACTGAAGCTTTCTTT
CASSGGTGTNTEAFF
>TRBJ2-7|NA|TRBD2|TRBV5-1
TGCGCCAGCAGCTTTCGGGCGGGAGCCTACGAGCAGTACTTC
CASSFRAGAYEQYF
>TRBJ1-1|NA|NA|TRBV10-1
TGCGCCAGCAGTGCAGGGGCTGTTACTGAAGCTTTCTTT
CASSAGAVTEAFF
>TRBJ2-5|many|NA|TRBV7-9
TGTGCCAGCAGCCTGGGCAGTGCGGAGACCCAGTACTTC
CASSLGSAETQYF
>TRBJ2-7|NA|NA|TRBV10-3
TGTGCCATCAGTGACACGGACAGACCCTACGAGCAGTACTTC
CAISDTDRPYEQYF
>TRBJ1-4|few|TRBD1|TRBV5-1
TGCGCCAGCCGTTCGACAGGGACAACTAATGAAAAACTGTTTTTT
CASRSTGTTNEKLFF
>TRBJ2-7|NA|NA|TRBV6-5
TGTGCCAGCAGTACCTATGGGAGCGGAGAGTACGAGCAGTACTTC
CASSTYGSGEYEQYF
>TRBJ2-7|NA|TRBD1|TRBV7-9
TGTGCCAGCAGCTTAGCGGGGGACAGTAAATACGAGCAGTACTTC
CASSLAGDSKYEQYF
>TRBJ1-1|few|TRBD1|TRBV12-5
TGTGCTAGTGCCCCATTACAGGGGAAGACTGAAGCTTTCTTT
CASAPLQGKTEAFF
>TRBJ2-1|NA|NA|TRBV5-1
TGCGCCAGCAGCTTGTACTCGAGCTCCTACAATGAGCAGTTCTTC
CASSLYSSSYNEQFF
>TRBJ2-5|NA|NA|TRBV2
TGTGCCAGCACCCGGGAGCTTGAAGAGACCCAGTACTTC
CASTRELEETQYF
>TRBJ1-2|NA|TRBD1|TRBV19
TGTGCCAGTAGTCCCGAGACAGGGAGGAACTATGGCTACACCTTC
CASSPETGRNYGYTF
>TRBJ1-4|once|NA|TRBV28
TGTGCCAGCAGTTTACAAGGGGTGAATGAAAAACTGTTTTTT
CASSLQGVNEKLFF
>TRBJ1-3|NA|NA|TRBV5-6
TGTGCCAGCAGCTTGCCGACAGCGATCTCTGGAAACACCATATATTTT
CASSLPTAISGNTIYF
>TRBJ2-4|NA|TRBD2|TRBV14
TGTGCCAGCAGCCAAGTTCATTTTCATCTAGCGGGAGAAAACATTCAGTACTTC
CASSQVHFHLAGENIQYF
>TRBJ2-3|NA|NA|TRBV7-2
TGTGCCAGCAGCTTGTTTGCCGATAGTCCTCAAACAGATACGCAGTATTTT
CASSLFADSPQTDTQYF
>TRBJ2-5|NA|TRBD2|TRBV5-1
TGCGCCAGCAGCTTGGAGCCAGCGGGAGGAAGTGAGACCCAGTACTTC
CASSLEPAGGSETQYF
>TRBJ1-2|NA|TRBD1|TRBV3-1/TRBV3-2
TGTGCCAGCAGCCAGCACAGGGGCGGCTATGGCTACACCTTC
CASSQHRGGYGYTF